These 32 T cell receptor beta chains were all obtained from the same sample, sequenced in a study of identical twins. TCRdb called the 5' RACE reads again in MiXCR, with one record for every CDR3 protein. The data contain roughly 1.6 million distinct CDR3 sequences, 32% of them singletons. Input material: cord blood. These receptors were collected from a newborn girl in good health.

In this sample, this clonotype turned up many times. The chain is built from TRBV9 and TRBJ2-3; 10 bases match TRBD2. CDR1 and CDR2 from the germline V gene are SGDLS and YYNGEE. Trimming took 2 bases from V and 6 from J; bases not matched to a gene: 6. The CDR3 totals 15 residues. The CDR3 is CASSVLAGVGDTQYF. CDR3 sequence (DNA): TGTGCCAGCAGCGTCCTAGCGGGAGTCGGGGATACGCAGTATTTT.

In its sample, this clonotype was seen a few times. The rearrangement links TRBV28 to TRBJ1-6, with D possibly being TRBD1 (5 bases). Trimming cost V 6 bases and J 10 bases, with 25 bases left between them. This CDR3 is built from 17 residues. In germline, CDR1 is MDHEN, CDR2 SYDVKM. As DNA, the CDR3 is TGTGCCAGCAGCCCTGTCTACATACAGGTGTCCAAGTCACCCCTCCACTTT. Its translation is CASSPVYIQVSKSPLHF. Together with reference TRBV28 and TRBJ1-6, the CDR3 gives the full variable domain: DVKVTQSSRYLVKRTGEKVFLECVQDMDHENMFWYRQDPGLGLRLIYFSYDVKMKEKGDIPEGYSVSREKKERFSLILESASTNQTSMYLCASSPVYIQVSKSPLHFGNGTRLTVT.

This clonotype was counted a few times. This chain connects TRBV6-6 to TRBJ2-3, with 8 bases lining up with TRBD2. The CDR3 has 17 amino acids. V gave up 0 bases and J gave up 1 base; unmatched junction bases: 6. Looked up from germline, CDR1 is MNHNY and CDR2 is SVGAGI (reference sequence). The CDR3 is CASSYSGREGRTDTQYF. In nucleotides, the CDR3 is TGTGCCAGCAGTTACTCCGGGAGGGAGGGACGCACAGATACGCAGTATTTT.

The chain has TRBV13 and TRBJ2-1; 8 nucleotides match TRBD2. Germline CDR1 PRHDT, CDR2 FYEKMQ (reference sequence). The CDR3 contains 17 residues. V shed 0 bases and J 2 bases; nucleotides not matched to a gene: 6. CDR3 amino acids: CASSLGTRGGTYNEQFF. CDR3 DNA sequence: TGTGCCAGCAGCTTAGGTACTCGGGGGGGGACCTACAATGAGCAGTTCTTC.

The chain has TRBV11-2 and TRBJ2-1; TRBD1 matches at 8 bases. The V segment lost 4 bases and the J segment 8 bases; nucleotides outside the gene matches: 7. The CDR3 has 14 amino acids. Germline V gives CDR1 SGHAT, CDR2 FQNNGV. The CDR3 reads CASSSNRGIYEQFF. CDR3 coding DNA: TGTGCCAGCAGCTCCAACAGGGGGATCTATGAGCAGTTCTTC. Complete variable domain (other parts from reference TRBV11-2 and TRBJ2-1): EAGVAQSPRYKIIEKRQSVAFWCNPISGHATLYWYQQILGQGPKLLIQFQNNGVVDDSQLPKDRFSAERLKGVDSTLKIQPAKLEDSAVYLCASSSNRGIYEQFFGPGTRLTVL.

This clonotype came up a few times. The J gene is TRBJ2-3, the V gene TRBV20-1, with 7 positions matching TRBD2. The ends lost 3 bases at V and 1 base at J; junction bases unmatched: 13. The germline CDR1 and CDR2 sequences are DFQATT and SNEGSKA (reference sequence). The CDR3 extends over 17 amino acids. CDR3 DNA: TGCAGTGCTAGTTCTGCGGGGGAAAGTAGCGGCACAGATACGCAGTATTTT. Its translation is CSASSAGESSGTDTQYF.

The J gene is TRBJ1-5, the V gene TRBV10-3, with D possibly matching TRBD1 (6 bases). V was trimmed by 3 bases and J by 1 base, leaving 10 bases between them. CDR1 and CDR2 (germline): ENHRY, SYGVKD. CDR3 size: 15 residues. This chain's CDR3 is CAISDLGASNQPQHF. CDR3 sequence (DNA): TGTGCCATCAGTGATTTGGGGGCAAGCAATCAGCCCCAGCATTTT.

The chain links TRBV4-1 to TRBJ2-1; 13 bases align to TRBD2. Germline loops: CDR1 MGHRA, CDR2 YSYEKL. Germline trimming cut 3 bases from V and 2 bases from J; bases unmatched to any gene: 7. CDR3 length: 18 residues. The CDR3 nucleotides read TGCGCCAGCAGCCATAGGACTAGCGGGAGTAGACCCTACAATGAGCAGTTCTTC. Translated, it gives CASSHRTSGSRPYNEQFF.

This clonotype showed up many times. This chain joins TRBV11-2 and TRBJ2-3; D gene ambiguous. In germline, CDR1 is SGHAT, CDR2 FQNNGV. Trimming shortened V by 0 bases and J by 6 bases, and 10 bases separated the two germline ends. The CDR3 runs to 14 residues. The CDR3 reads CASSLDLAVDTQYF. CDR3 coding DNA: TGTGCCAGCAGCTTAGATCTGGCGGTGGATACGCAGTATTTT.

This clonotype occurred a few times. The CDR3 DNA sequence: TGTGCCAGCAGCGTGTCTAGCCGATCCTACAATGAGCAGTTCTTC. Translated, it gives CASSVSSRSYNEQFF. V and J are TRBV9 and TRBJ2-1; perhaps TRBD2 as D (5 bases). The CDR3 consists of 15 residues. CDR1 is SGDLS, CDR2 YYNGEE, per germline. V was clipped by 2 bases and J by 1 base, with 10 bases between them.

This clonotype was found once. The chain recombines TRBV20-1 with TRBJ2-4, with TRBD2 as a possible D gene (7 bases). The assigned J gene may be wrong: the sequence end matches TRBJ2-7 better. Germline CDR1 reads DFQATT; CDR2 reads SNEGSKA (reference sequence). The CDR3 totals 15 residues. CDR3 region: CSARKTAGGADEQYF. CDR3 DNA: TGCAGTGCTAGAAAGACCGCTGGGGGGGCCGACGAGCAGTACTTC.

The rearrangement joins TRBV25-1 to TRBJ2-1; 8 bases agree with TRBD2. The CDR3 is 15 residues long. The V segment lost 3 bases and the J segment 4 bases; nucleotides outside the gene matches: 5. Germline V gives CDR1 MGHDK, CDR2 SYGVNS. Written as DNA, the CDR3 is TGTGCCAGCAGTGAGTTGACGGGGGGGTACAATGAGCAGTTCTTC. It yields the protein CASSELTGGYNEQFF.

This clonotype was detected a few times. The chain recombines TRBV28 with TRBJ2-7; 12 bases fit TRBD1. The J call may be faulty, since TRBJ2-5 better matches the DNA end. This CDR3 is 15 amino acids long. Germline V lookup: CDR1 MDHEN, CDR2 SYDVKM. CDR3 DNA: TGTGCCAGCAGGGGGACAGGGGGCTTTTCAGAGACCCAGTACTTC. It encodes CASRGTGGFSETQYF.

This clonotype was observed a handful of times. This rearrangement joins TRBV3-1 to TRBJ2-7; D call uncertain. The CDR3 has 15 residues. V lost 1 base and J 5 bases, leaving 15 bases between the germline ends. Germline V CDR1 and CDR2: LGHDT, YNNKEL (reference sequence). The CDR3 is CASSQGEGAPDEQYF. CDR3 coding DNA: TGTGCCAGCAGCCAAGGGGAAGGAGCACCTGACGAGCAGTACTTC.

This clonotype was recorded only once. The chain carries TRBV12-3 or TRBV12-4 and TRBJ2-1; 8 bases agree with TRBD1. CDR3 length: 15 residues. The V and J ends lost 3 bases and 1 base, in that order; junction bases with no gene match: 2. CDR3 in amino acids: CASSLGQESYNEQFF. For the CDR3, the DNA is TGTGCCAGCAGTTTGGGACAGGAATCCTACAATGAGCAGTTCTTC.

The rearrangement uses TRBV4-1 and TRBJ2-7; TRBD1 matches 8 bases. Unmatched junction bases numbered 8, after V lost 1 base and J lost 3 bases. The CDR3 length is 16 residues. CDR1 and CDR2 from the germline V gene are MGHRA and YSYEKL. The chain's CDR3 is CASSQGGGRGRYEQYF. CDR3 bases: TGCGCCAGCAGCCAAGGGGGAGGCAGGGGGCGCTACGAGCAGTACTTC.

The chain has TRBV7-2 and TRBJ2-3, with TRBD2 matching 10 bases. J lost 5 bases, V lost 1 base, and 3 bases had no gene match. This CDR3 contains 15 residues. Germline loops: CDR1 SGHTA, CDR2 FQGNSA. CDR3 in amino acids: CASSLVLAGEDTQYF. The CDR3 coding sequence is TGTGCCAGCAGCTTAGTGCTAGCGGGAGAAGATACGCAGTATTTT.

This clonotype has more than one count but fewer than ten. The CDR3 sequence is CASSLAVLKDGHQETQYF. CDR3 bases: TGTGCCAGCAGCTTAGCGGTCCTAAAGGACGGCCACCAAGAGACCCAGTACTTC. V gene TRBV7-9 combines with J gene TRBJ2-5; D gene unclear. CDR3 size: 18 residues. The V and J ends lost 0 bases and 0 bases respectively, with 17 bases between them. Germline V gives CDR1 SEHNR, CDR2 FQNEAQ (reference sequence).

The chain combines TRBV27 with TRBJ2-1, with a weak D call TRBD2 (6 bases). The CDR3 loop spans 13 amino acids. Germline values: CDR1 MNHEY, CDR2 SMNVEV (reference sequence). Trimming shortened V by 7 bases and J by 2 bases, and 9 bases separated the two germline ends. The CDR3 here is CASTDYPYNEQFF. Here the CDR3 DNA reads TGTGCCAGCACGGACTACCCCTACAATGAGCAGTTCTTC.

The chain couples TRBV20-1 to TRBJ2-2, with D unresolved. Looked up from germline, CDR1 is DFQATT and CDR2 is SNEGSKA (reference sequence). This CDR3 comprises 12 residues. The V end was cut by 5 bases, the J end by 5 bases, with 9 bases between. DNA of the CDR3: TGCAGTGCTCCAAGGACGACCGGGGAGCTGTTTTTT. It is translated as CSAPRTTGELFF.

This clonotype showed up many times. The chain has TRBV29-1 and TRBJ2-5; D is perhaps TRBD1 (6 bases). V was pared by 4 bases and J by 5 bases, with 11 bases between. This CDR3 spans 12 amino acids. CDR1 and CDR2 (germline): SQVTM, ANQGSEA. CDR3 protein: CSVGHRVETQYF. The CDR3 DNA sequence: TGCAGCGTTGGTCACAGGGTTGAGACCCAGTACTTC.

The chain joins TRBV14 to TRBJ1-5, with 8 bases lining up with TRBD1. Germline CDR1 and CDR2: SGHDN and FVKESK. V lost 1 base, J lost 7 bases, and 6 bases stayed unmatched. The CDR3 is 15 amino acids. The CDR3 sequence is CASSQGQGAGQPQHF. CDR3 in DNA: TGTGCCAGCAGCCAAGGTCAGGGGGCCGGGCAGCCCCAGCATTTT.

The chain carries TRBV20-1 and TRBJ2-3; D perhaps matches TRBD2 (5 bases). V dropped 3 bases and J dropped 0 bases, with 16 bases sitting between them. Looked up from germline, CDR1 is DFQATT and CDR2 is SNEGSKA (reference sequence). This CDR3 region has 16 residues. CDR3 in DNA: TGCAGTGCTAGGATGGGTGGACTGCCTAGCACAGATACGCAGTATTTT. Amino acids: CSARMGGLPSTDTQYF.

This clonotype was counted a few times. The chain is built from TRBV10-3 and TRBJ1-3, with D tentatively TRBD1 (5 bases). This CDR3 is built from 13 residues. Trimming left V 8 bases short and J 4 bases short, with 12 bases between. CDR1 is ENHRY and CDR2 is SYGVKD in the germline V gene. Here the CDR3 DNA reads TGTGCCATCGCAGGGTCTTACGGAAACACCATATATTTT. It translates to CAIAGSYGNTIYF.

A remark on this clonotype: An end of the junction differs from the germline gene, which may be a read error. The rearrangement links TRBV20-1 to TRBJ1-4, with a possible D match to TRBD1 (5 bases). Germline CDR1 and CDR2: DFQATT and SNEGSKA (reference sequence). The CDR3 has 14 residues. The CDR3 DNA sequence: TGCAGTGCTAGAGATAGGAGGGGTGATGAAAAGCTGTTTTTT. Translation gives CSARDRRGDEKLFF.

The V call is TRBV3-1, the J call TRBJ2-4; D is uncertain. The DNA end is more similar to TRBJ2-7, so the J call may be wrong. CDR1 and CDR2 (germline): LGHDT, YNNKEL (reference sequence). This CDR3 comprises 13 residues. CDR3 residues: CASSQDRRNEQYF. CDR3 nucleotides: TGTGCCAGCAGCCAAGATCGCAGGAACGAGCAGTACTTC.

This rearrangement joins TRBV28 to TRBJ2-1; D may be TRBD1 or TRBD2 (5 bases each). Deletions cut 6 bases from V and 0 bases from J, with 18 bases between. Looked up from germline, CDR1 is MDHEN and CDR2 is SYDVKM. CDR3 length: 17 amino acids. The CDR3 loop is CASSRSRDPSSYNEQFF. In DNA form, the CDR3 reads TGTGCCAGCAGCCGTTCCCGGGACCCGAGCTCCTACAATGAGCAGTTCTTC.

This chain joins TRBV13 and TRBJ1-1; D perhaps matches TRBD1 (5 bases). Deletions cut 5 bases from V and 2 bases from J, with 21 bases between. The CDR3 has 17 residues. The V gene's germline CDR1 is PRHDT and CDR2 FYEKMQ (reference sequence). The CDR3 sequence: CASSPRRYRSINTEAFF. CDR3 sequence (DNA): TGTGCCAGCAGCCCCCGGCGTTACAGGTCGATAAACACTGAAGCTTTCTTT. Supplemented by reference TRBV13 and TRBJ1-1, the full variable domain reads AAGVIQSPRHLIKEKRETATLKCYPIPRHDTVYWYQQGPGQDPQFLISFYEKMQSDKGSIPDRFSAQQFSDYHSELNMSSLELGDSALYFCASSPRRYRSINTEAFFGQGTRLTVV.

There are a few counts of this clonotype. This chain uses TRBV9 with TRBJ2-3, with D perhaps being TRBD1 or TRBD2 (5 bases each). This CDR3 is 16 amino acids long. From germline, CDR1 is SGDLS and CDR2 YYNGEE. The ends were cut back, 0 bases at V and 2 bases at J, with 13 bases in the middle. CDR3 amino acids: CASSVVLGVDTDTQYF. CDR3 bases: TGTGCCAGCAGCGTAGTTCTGGGGGTGGACACAGATACGCAGTATTTT. Variable domain in full (rest from reference TRBV9 and TRBJ2-3): DSGVTQTPKHLITATGQRVTLRCSPRSGDLSVYWYQQSLDQGLQFLIQYYNGEERAKGNILERFSAQQFPDLHSELNLSSLELGDSALYFCASSVVLGVDTDTQYFGPGTRLTVL.

The rearrangement uses TRBV20-1 and TRBJ1-1; 7 nucleotides line up with TRBD1. The germline V gene encodes CDR1 DFQATT and CDR2 SNEGSKA (reference sequence). The CDR3 sequence is 13 residues long. J gave up 1 base and V 4 bases, and 3 bases lay outside the gene matches. The CDR3 loop reads CSAIGTANTEAFF. The CDR3 DNA sequence: TGCAGTGCTATTGGGACAGCGAACACTGAAGCTTTCTTT.

The chain employs TRBV30 and TRBJ1-2; D is unresolved. The CDR3 sequence is 14 residues long. Trimming removed 4 bases at V and 0 bases at J, with 12 bases between. CDR1 and CDR2 (germline): GTSNPN, SVGIG (reference sequence). The CDR3 sequence is CAWNLRTANYGYTF. Written as DNA, the CDR3 is TGTGCCTGGAACCTGAGAACAGCTAACTATGGCTACACCTTC.

CDR3 in DNA: TGTGCCAGCAGTTTCACCCACAATCAGCCCCAGCATTTT. Protein sequence: CASSFTHNQPQHF. This rearrangement joins TRBV27 to TRBJ1-5; D gene ambiguous. CDR1 and CDR2 from the germline V gene are MNHEY and SMNVEV (reference sequence). The CDR3 runs 13 residues. Between the trimmed V and J ends, which lost 3 bases and 3 bases, there was a span of 6 bases.